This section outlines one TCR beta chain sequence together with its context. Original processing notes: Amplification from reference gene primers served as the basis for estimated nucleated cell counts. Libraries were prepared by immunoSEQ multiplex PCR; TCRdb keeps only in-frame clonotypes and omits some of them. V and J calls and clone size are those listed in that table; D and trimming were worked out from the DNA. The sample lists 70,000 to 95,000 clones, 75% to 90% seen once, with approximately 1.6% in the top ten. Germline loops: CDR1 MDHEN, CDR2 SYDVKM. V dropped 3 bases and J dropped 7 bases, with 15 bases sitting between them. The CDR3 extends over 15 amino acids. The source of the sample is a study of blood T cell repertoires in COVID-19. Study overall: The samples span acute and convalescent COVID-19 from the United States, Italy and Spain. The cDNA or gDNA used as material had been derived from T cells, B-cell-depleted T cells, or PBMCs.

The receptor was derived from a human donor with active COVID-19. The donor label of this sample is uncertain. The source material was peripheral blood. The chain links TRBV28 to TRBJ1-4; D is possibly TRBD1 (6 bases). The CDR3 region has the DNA TGTGCCAGCAGTTTTCGTCGTCAGGGGAGTGAAAAACTGTTTTTT. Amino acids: CASSFRRQGSEKLFF. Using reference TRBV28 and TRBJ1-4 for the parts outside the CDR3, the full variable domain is DVKVTQSSRYLVKRTGEKVFLECVQDMDHENMFWYRQDPGLGLRLIYFSYDVKMKEKGDIPEGYSVSREKKERFSLILESASTNQTSMYLCASSFRRQGSEKLFFGSGTQLSVL.